This paragraph reports one T cell receptor (beta chain). This sample is drawn from a study of identical twins. The CDR3 loop spans 13 amino acids. Trimming removed 1 base from V and 6 bases from J, with 7 bases in between. Template switching created a universal primer site, and the cDNA included unique molecular identifiers. TCRdb analysed the 5' RACE reads with MiXCR anew, one entry per CDR3 protein. Of 250,000 or so distinct CDR3 sequences in the sample, 7.5% are singletons; the top ten hold over 5%. Separately, the same data were catalogued under a study of yellow fever vaccine responses in identical twins.

The chain recombines TRBV12-3 or TRBV12-4 with TRBJ2-4; D is unresolved. This receptor was identified in a woman younger than 30 in good health. Input material: CD8+ T cells sorted from blood. CDR3 region: CASSLGSINIQYF. In DNA, the CDR3 is TGTGCCAGCAGTTTAGGGAGTATAAACATTCAGTACTTC.